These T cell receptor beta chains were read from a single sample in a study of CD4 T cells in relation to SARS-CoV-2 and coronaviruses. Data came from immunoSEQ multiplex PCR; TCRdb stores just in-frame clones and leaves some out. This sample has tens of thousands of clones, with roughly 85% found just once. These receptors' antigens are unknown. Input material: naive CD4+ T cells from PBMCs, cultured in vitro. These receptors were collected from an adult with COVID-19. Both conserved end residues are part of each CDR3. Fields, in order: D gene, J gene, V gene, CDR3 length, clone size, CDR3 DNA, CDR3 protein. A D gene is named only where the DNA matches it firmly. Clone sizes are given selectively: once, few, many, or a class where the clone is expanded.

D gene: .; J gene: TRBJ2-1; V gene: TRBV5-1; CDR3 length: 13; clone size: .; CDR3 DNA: TGCGCCAGCAGCTTGGACAGCGTTCGTGAGCAGTTCTTC; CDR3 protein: CASSLDSVREQFF
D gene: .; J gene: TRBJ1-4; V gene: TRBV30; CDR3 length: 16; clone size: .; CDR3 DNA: TGTGCCTGGAGTGTACTGGGAGGATGGGACTATGAAAAACTGTTTTTT; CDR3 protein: CAWSVLGGWDYEKLFF
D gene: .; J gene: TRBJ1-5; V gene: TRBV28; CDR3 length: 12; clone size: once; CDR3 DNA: TGTGCCAGCTGGGGTCGGGCTGGGCCCCAGCATTTT; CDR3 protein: CASWGRAGPQHF
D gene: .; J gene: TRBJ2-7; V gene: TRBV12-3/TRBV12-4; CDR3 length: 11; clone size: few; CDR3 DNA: TGTGCCAGCAGTTCCGCAACTGAGCAGTACTTC; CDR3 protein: CASSSATEQYF
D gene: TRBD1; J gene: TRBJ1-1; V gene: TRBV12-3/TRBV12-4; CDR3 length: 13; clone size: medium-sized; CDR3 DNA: TGTGCCAGCAACAGGGGGCCGAACACTGAAGCTTTCTTT; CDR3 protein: CASNRGPNTEAFF
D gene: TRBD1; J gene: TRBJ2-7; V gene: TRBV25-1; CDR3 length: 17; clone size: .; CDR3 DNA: TGTGCCAGCAGTGAACAGCCCGGGACAGGGTCGTACAACGAGCAGTACTTC; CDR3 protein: CASSEQPGTGSYNEQYF
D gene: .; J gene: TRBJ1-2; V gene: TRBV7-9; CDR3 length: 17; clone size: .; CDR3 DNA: TGTGCCAGCAGCTTATTCCCCAGAGGTGGTCCCAACTATGGCTACACCTTC; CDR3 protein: CASSLFPRGGPNYGYTF
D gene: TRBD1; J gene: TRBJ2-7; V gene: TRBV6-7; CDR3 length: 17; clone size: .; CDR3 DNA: TGTGCCAGCAGTTACTCAAACCGGGACAGGGAAACCTACGAGCAGTACTTC; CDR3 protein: CASSYSNRDRETYEQYF
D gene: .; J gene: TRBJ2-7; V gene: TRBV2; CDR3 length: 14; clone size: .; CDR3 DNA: TGTGCCAGCAGTGGGACCCTTTGGGACTACGAGCAGTACTTC; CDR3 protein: CASSGTLWDYEQYF
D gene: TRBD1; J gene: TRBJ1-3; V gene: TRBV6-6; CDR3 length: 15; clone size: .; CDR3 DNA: TGTGCCAGCAGTAAGGGACAGGGAGATGGAAACACCATATATTTT; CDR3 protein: CASSKGQGDGNTIYF
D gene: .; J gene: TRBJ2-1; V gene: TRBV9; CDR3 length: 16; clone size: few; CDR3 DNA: TGTGCCAGCAGTCGCCAAACTACGAACTCCTACAATGAGCAGTTCTTC; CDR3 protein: CASSRQTTNSYNEQFF
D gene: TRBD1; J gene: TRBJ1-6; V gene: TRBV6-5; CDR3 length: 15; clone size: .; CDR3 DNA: TGTGCCATCAACCCAGGGGGCATGGGTAATTCACCCCTCCACTTT; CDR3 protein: CAINPGGMGNSPLHF
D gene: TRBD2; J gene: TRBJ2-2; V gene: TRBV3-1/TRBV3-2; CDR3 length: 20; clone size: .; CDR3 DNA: TGTGCCAGCAGCCCCGACGCAATAGCGGGAGGAAGTAGGAACACCGGGGAGCTGTTTTTT; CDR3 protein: CASSPDAIAGGSRNTGELFF
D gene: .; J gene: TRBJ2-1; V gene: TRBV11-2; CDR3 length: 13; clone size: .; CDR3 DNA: TGTGCCAGCAGCTTAGGTTCTTCCGGAGCCCAGTTCTTC; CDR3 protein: CASSLGSSGAQFF
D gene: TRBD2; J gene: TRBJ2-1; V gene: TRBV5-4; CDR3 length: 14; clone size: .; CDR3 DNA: TGTGCCAGCAGCTGGGGGACTAGAAGGAATGAGCAGTTCTTC; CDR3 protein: CASSWGTRRNEQFF
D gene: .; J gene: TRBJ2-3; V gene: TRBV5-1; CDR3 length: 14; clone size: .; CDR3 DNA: TGCGCCAGCACCCTGGGGCTTGGCACAGATACGCAGTATTTT; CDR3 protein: CASTLGLGTDTQYF
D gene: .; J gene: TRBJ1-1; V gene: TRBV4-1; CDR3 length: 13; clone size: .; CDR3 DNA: TGCGCCAGCAGCCAAAGTCGGAACACTGAAGCTTTCTTT; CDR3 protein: CASSQSRNTEAFF
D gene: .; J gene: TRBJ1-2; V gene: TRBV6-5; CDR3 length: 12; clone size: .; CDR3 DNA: TGTGCCAGCCGCCTGGGTGGCTATGGCTACACCTTC; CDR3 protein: CASRLGGYGYTF
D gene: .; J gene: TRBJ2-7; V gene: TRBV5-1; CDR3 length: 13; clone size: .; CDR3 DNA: TGCGCCAGCAGCTTACTAGCAAATTACGAGCAGTACTTC; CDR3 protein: CASSLLANYEQYF
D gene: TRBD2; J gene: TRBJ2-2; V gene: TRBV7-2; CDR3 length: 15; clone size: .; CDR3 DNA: TGTGCCAGCAGCAGGCGGACTAGCGGTGCCGGGGAGCTGTTTTTT; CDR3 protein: CASSRRTSGAGELFF
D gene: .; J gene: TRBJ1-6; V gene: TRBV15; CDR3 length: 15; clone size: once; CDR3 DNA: TGTGCCACCAGCAGAGGATGGGCTCTTGGGGGACCCCTCCACTTT; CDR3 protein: CATSRGWALGGPLHF
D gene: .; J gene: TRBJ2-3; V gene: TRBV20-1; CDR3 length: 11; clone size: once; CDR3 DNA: TGCAGTGCTAGAGATCGGGATACGCAGTATTTT; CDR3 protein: CSARDRDTQYF
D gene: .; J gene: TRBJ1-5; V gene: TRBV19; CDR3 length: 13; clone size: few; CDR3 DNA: TGTGCCAGTAGTATTGAGGGAATTCAGCCCCAGCATTTT; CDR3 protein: CASSIEGIQPQHF
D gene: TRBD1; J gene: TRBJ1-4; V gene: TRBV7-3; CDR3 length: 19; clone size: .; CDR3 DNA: TGTGCCAGCAGCGGCACAACAGGGACAGGGGTCCCAACTAATGAAAAACTGTTTTTT; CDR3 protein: CASSGTTGTGVPTNEKLFF
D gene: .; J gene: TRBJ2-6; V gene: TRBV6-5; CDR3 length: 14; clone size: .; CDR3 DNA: TGTGCCAGCAGACTCATCTCTGGGGCCAACGTCCTGACTTTC; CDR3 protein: CASRLISGANVLTF
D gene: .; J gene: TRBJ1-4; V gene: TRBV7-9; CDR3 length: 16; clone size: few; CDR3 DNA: TGTGCCAGCAGCTTAGGAGTTCAGGGGACTAATGAAAAACTGTTTTTT; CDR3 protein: CASSLGVQGTNEKLFF
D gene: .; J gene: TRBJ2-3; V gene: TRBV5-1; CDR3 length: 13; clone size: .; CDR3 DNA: TGCGCCAGCAGCTTGGGCTCTACAGATACGCAGTATTTT; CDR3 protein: CASSLGSTDTQYF
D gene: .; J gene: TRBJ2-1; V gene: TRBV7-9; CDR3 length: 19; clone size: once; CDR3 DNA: TGTGCCAGCAGCTTAGCGCGGTCCGGGGGGTACAGGGCCTACAATGAGCAGTTCTTC; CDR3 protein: CASSLARSGGYRAYNEQFF
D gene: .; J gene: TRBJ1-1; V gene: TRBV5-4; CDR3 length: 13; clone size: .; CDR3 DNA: TGTGCCAGCAGCTTGGATACAAACACTGAAGCTTTCTTT; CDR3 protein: CASSLDTNTEAFF
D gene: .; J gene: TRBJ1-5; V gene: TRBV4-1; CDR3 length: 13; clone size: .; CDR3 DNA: TGCGCCAGCAGCCAAGACAGGGTCGGGCCCCAGCATTTT; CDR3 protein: CASSQDRVGPQHF
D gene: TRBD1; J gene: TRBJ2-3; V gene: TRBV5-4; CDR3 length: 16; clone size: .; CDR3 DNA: TGTGCCAGCAGCTTTCGGGAAGGGGGCCGGTCGGATACGCAGTATTTT; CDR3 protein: CASSFREGGRSDTQYF
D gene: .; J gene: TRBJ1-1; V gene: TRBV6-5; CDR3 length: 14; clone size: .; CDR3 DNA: TGTGCCAGCAGGGCCCTATTTGGTAACACTGAAGCTTTCTTT; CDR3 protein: CASRALFGNTEAFF
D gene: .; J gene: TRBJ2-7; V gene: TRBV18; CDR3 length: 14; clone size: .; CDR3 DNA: TGTGCCAGCTCACCGCCCAGGGTTGCCTACGAGCAGTACTTC; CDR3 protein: CASSPPRVAYEQYF
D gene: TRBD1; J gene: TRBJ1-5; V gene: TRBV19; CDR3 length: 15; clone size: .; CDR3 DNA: TGTGCCAGTAGGGCCGGACAGGGCAGAAATCAGCCCCAGCATTTT; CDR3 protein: CASRAGQGRNQPQHF
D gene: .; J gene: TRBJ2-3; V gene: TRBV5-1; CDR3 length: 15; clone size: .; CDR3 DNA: TGCGCCAGCAGCTTGGTAGGCTACCCCACAGATACGCAGTATTTT; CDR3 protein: CASSLVGYPTDTQYF
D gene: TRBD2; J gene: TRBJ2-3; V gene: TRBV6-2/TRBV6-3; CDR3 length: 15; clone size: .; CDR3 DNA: TGTGCCAGCAGTTATGGGGCGGGAGGGGCAGATACGCAGTATTTT; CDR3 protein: CASSYGAGGADTQYF
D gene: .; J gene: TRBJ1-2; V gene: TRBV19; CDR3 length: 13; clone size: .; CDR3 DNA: TGTGCCAGTAGTATAAACAGTGACTATGGCTACACCTTC; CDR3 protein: CASSINSDYGYTF
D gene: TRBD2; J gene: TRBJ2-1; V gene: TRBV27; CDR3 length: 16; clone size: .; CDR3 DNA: TGTGCCAGCAAGGACAGACTAGCGGTCTCCTACAATGAGCAGTTCTTC; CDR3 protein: CASKDRLAVSYNEQFF
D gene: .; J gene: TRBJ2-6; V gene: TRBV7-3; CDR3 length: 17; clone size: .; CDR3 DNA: TGTGCCAGCAGCTTAAGACACAGGGCCTCTGGGGCCAACGTCCTGACTTTC; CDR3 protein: CASSLRHRASGANVLTF
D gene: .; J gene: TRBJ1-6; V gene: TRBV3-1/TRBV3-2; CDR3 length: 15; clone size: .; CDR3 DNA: TGTGCCAGCAGCCAAGTGTTGCACAGCAATTCACCCCTCCACTTT; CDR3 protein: CASSQVLHSNSPLHF
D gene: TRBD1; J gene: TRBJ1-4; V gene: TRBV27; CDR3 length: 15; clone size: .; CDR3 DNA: TGTGCCAGCAGTTTCGCGGGACAGCCTAATGAAAAACTGTTTTTT; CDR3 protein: CASSFAGQPNEKLFF
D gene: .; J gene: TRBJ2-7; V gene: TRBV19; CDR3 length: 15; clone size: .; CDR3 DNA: TGTGCCAGTAGTATCTCGATGGACCGCTCCTACGAGCAGTACTTC; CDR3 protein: CASSISMDRSYEQYF
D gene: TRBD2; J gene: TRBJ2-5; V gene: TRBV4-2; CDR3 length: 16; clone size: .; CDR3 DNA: TGTGCCAGCAGCCCGACGGGAGGGCCTGGTTTAGAGACCCAGTACTTC; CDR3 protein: CASSPTGGPGLETQYF
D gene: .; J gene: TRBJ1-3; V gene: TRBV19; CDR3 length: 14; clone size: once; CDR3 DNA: TGTGCCAGTAGTATTCAGAGCTCTGGAAACACCATATATTTT; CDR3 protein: CASSIQSSGNTIYF
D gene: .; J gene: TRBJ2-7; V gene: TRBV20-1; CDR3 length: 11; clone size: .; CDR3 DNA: TGCAGTGCCTCGGGGGCCTGGGAGCAGTACTTC; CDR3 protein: CSASGAWEQYF
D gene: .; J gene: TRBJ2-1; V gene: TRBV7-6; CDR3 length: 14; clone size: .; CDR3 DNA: TGTGCCAGCAGCTTCGGTGGGTTCGGTAATGAGCAGTTCTTC; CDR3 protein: CASSFGGFGNEQFF
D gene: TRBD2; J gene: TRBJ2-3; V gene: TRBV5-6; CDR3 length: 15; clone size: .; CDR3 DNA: TGTGCCAGCAGGGTGGCGGGAGGGCCGACAGATACGCAGTATTTT; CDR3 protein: CASRVAGGPTDTQYF
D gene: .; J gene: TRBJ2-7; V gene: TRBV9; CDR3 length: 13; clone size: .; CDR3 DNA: TGTGCCAGCAGCCCCGGTATCTATATCGAGCAGTACTTC; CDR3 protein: CASSPGIYIEQYF
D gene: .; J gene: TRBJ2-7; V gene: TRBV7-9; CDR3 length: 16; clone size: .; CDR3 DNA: TGTGCCAGCAGCCCGTCCCGGGACTTTCGCTCCTACGAGCAGTACTTC; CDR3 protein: CASSPSRDFRSYEQYF
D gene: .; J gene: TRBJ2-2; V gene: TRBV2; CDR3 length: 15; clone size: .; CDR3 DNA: TGTGCCAGCAGTGACCCAGGAACGAACACCGGGGAGCTGTTTTTT; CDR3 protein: CASSDPGTNTGELFF
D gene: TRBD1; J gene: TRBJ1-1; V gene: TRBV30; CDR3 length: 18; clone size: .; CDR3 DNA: TGTGCCTGGAGTGTAAGGGGACAGGGGTTTTTAGGGAACACTGAAGCTTTCTTT; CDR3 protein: CAWSVRGQGFLGNTEAFF
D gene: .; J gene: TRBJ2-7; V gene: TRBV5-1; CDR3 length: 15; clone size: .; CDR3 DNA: TGCGCCAGCAGCCTGAGCGCGGGAACCTCCTACGAGCAGTACTTC; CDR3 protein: CASSLSAGTSYEQYF
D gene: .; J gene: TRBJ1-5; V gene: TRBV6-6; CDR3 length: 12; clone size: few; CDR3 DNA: TGTGCCAGCAAATTGGGGAATCAGCCCCAGCATTTT; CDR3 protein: CASKLGNQPQHF
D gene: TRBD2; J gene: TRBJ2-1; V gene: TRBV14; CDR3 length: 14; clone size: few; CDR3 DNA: TGTGCCAGCAGCCTAGCGGGAGTTATAGATGAGCAGTTCTTC; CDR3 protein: CASSLAGVIDEQFF